The text below deals with one T cell receptor (beta chain). In germline, CDR1 is MDHEN, CDR2 SYDVKM. The J segment lost 6 bases and the V segment lost 6 bases, leaving 21 bases of the junction unmatched. The CDR3 sequence is 18 residues long. These data originate in a study of T cell repertoires in ileal Crohn's disease. Looking at the study overall: Surgery for a complication: stricturing in roughly 61%, penetrating in about 40%.

The protocol was immunoSEQ multiplex PCR, while the TCRdb copy is restricted to in-frame clones and leaves out a portion. Here the sample spans some 16,000 clones, 75% to 90% being singletons. This clonotype originated in an adult with Crohn's disease. The source material was ileal tissue. This chain uses TRBV28 with TRBJ1-1, with 8 bases lining up with TRBD1. The CDR3 region has the DNA TGTGCCAGCAGGGCTCCACAGGGGGGAGTATCGATTATCGCTGAAGCTTTCTTT. Translation gives CASRAPQGGVSIIAEAFF.